This is a list of T cell receptor beta chains from one sample in a study of blood T cell repertoires in COVID-19. The table came from immunoSEQ multiplex PCR; TCRdb's copy has only in-frame clones and leaves some out. The profile shows about 250,000 clones, 65% to 85% of them singletons. Specimen: peripheral blood. Every receptor here comes from a man aged 50 to 60 with active or convalescent COVID-19. Each CDR3 is given with its conserved first and last residue. D genes are given only for firm matches. Where a row states a size, it is once, few, many or the class of an expanded clone; other rows omit it.

cdr3_nt,cdr3_aa,v_call,d_call,clone_size,j_call
TGTGCCAGCAGCTTAGGGCGGGGTAGCAATCAGCCCCAGCATTTT,CASSLGRGSNQPQHF,TRBV7-2,NA,NA,TRBJ1-5
TGTGCCAGCAGCCCCTCGTGGGCACGGCCGGAGCAGTTCTTC,CASSPSWARPEQFF,TRBV14,NA,NA,TRBJ2-1
TGTGCCAGCAGTTTAGGGGTAGGAGGGGGGGCTGGCTACACCTTC,CASSLGVGGGAGYTF,TRBV28,NA,NA,TRBJ1-2
TGTGCCAGCAGCCAAGATGGCAGAACCGGGGAGCTGTTTTTT,CASSQDGRTGELFF,TRBV4-2,NA,NA,TRBJ2-2
TGTGCCAGCAGCTTGGTAGAGGGACACAACTCCTACGAGCAGTACTTC,CASSLVEGHNSYEQYF,TRBV13,NA,once,TRBJ2-7
TGTGCCAGCAGCTTGGGGGACACGACAACCTACGAGCAGTACTTC,CASSLGDTTTYEQYF,TRBV5-4,NA,NA,TRBJ2-7
TGTGCCTGGAGTGTCGGGATGAACACTGAAGCTTTCTTT,CAWSVGMNTEAFF,TRBV30,NA,NA,TRBJ1-1
TGTGCCAGTATTCAGGGGGGCCTATCGAACACTGAAGCTTTCTTT,CASIQGGLSNTEAFF,TRBV28,TRBD1,NA,TRBJ1-1
TGCGCCAGCAGCTTGGGTGCGACTGGCGGTGGCTACACCTTC,CASSLGATGGGYTF,TRBV5-1,NA,NA,TRBJ1-2
TGTGCCAGCAGCCCCTTCGCGGGGGCGAACACCGGGGAGCTGTTTTTT,CASSPFAGANTGELFF,TRBV3-1/TRBV3-2,TRBD2,NA,TRBJ2-2
TGCGCCAGCAGCCCCCGAGGGGAGGGTGGCTACACCTTC,CASSPRGEGGYTF,TRBV4-1,NA,NA,TRBJ1-2
TGTGCCAGCAGTGAAGGGGGGGTCCCCACAGATACGCAGTATTTT,CASSEGGVPTDTQYF,TRBV6-4,NA,NA,TRBJ2-3
TGTGCCAGCAGCACCTTTGGCGGGGACAGGGCCTACGAGCAGTACTTC,CASSTFGGDRAYEQYF,TRBV21-1,NA,NA,TRBJ2-7
TGCAGCGTTGAGAGACTAGCGGGAGGGGATGAGCAGTTCTTC,CSVERLAGGDEQFF,TRBV29-1,TRBD2,NA,TRBJ2-1
TGTGCCAGCAGCGTAGAGGGAGGGGCTGGAAACACCATATATTTT,CASSVEGGAGNTIYF,TRBV9,NA,NA,TRBJ1-3
TGTGCCTGGAGCCTCGGACAGGGTTGGTTCTCGGCCAAAAACATTCAGTACTTC,CAWSLGQGWFSAKNIQYF,TRBV30,TRBD1,once,TRBJ2-4
TGTGCCAGCGGGACAGTGGATAATCAGCCCCAGCATTTT,CASGTVDNQPQHF,TRBV27,TRBD1,once,TRBJ1-5
TGTGCCAGCGGGCGGGGGCAGACTGGAAACACCATATATTTT,CASGRGQTGNTIYF,TRBV7-2,NA,NA,TRBJ1-3
TGTGCCAGCACTACATCACTGGAGCAGCCCCAGCATTTT,CASTTSLEQPQHF,TRBV6-5,NA,few,TRBJ1-5
TGTGCCAGCAGTTTCTGGGGGGGGGTCACCGGGGAGCTGTTTTTT,CASSFWGGVTGELFF,TRBV27,TRBD2,NA,TRBJ2-2
TGTGCCAGTAGTATAACCGGGGGGGACTTCGGGTCGTTGACCGGGGAGCTGTTTTTT,CASSITGGDFGSLTGELFF,TRBV19,TRBD2,few,TRBJ2-2
TGTGCCAGTATTCTACAGGGCGCTGGAAACACCATATATTTT,CASILQGAGNTIYF,TRBV19,NA,NA,TRBJ1-3
TGTGCCAGCAGCCCAACAGGGGTATCAAATGAGCAGTTCTTC,CASSPTGVSNEQFF,TRBV11-3,TRBD1,NA,TRBJ2-1
TGTGCCAGCAGTTTGAACAGGGTCAATCAGCCCCAGCATTTT,CASSLNRVNQPQHF,TRBV27,NA,NA,TRBJ1-5
TGCGCCAGCAGCATGATTGGCGGGGGGAGGAACAATGAGCAGTTCTTC,CASSMIGGGRNNEQFF,TRBV5-1,TRBD2,NA,TRBJ2-1